The rows below give T cell receptor beta chains drawn from one sample of a study of breast tumors, draining lymph nodes, adjacent tissues. TCRdb passed the multiplex PCR reads through MiXCR, listing each CDR3 protein once. Of roughly 130,000 distinct CDR3 sequences listed, less than 35% are singletons. Sequencing was carried out using axillary lymph node tissue. These receptors came from a female donor with breast cancer. Some clones in this sample may be carry-over from other donors' samples. Each CDR3 is given with its conserved first and last residue. D genes are given only for firm matches. A clone size is listed for some rows: how often the clone was seen (once, few, many), or a class if it is expanded.

clone size,J gene,V gene,D gene,CDR3 protein,CDR3 DNA
.,TRBJ1-6,TRBV7-9,.,CASSLEQGAGPLHF,TGTGCCAGCAGCTTAGAGCAGGGTGCGGGACCCCTCCACTTT
many,TRBJ2-2,TRBV6-5,TRBD1,CASSYYRDRVSTGELFF,TGTGCCAGCAGTTACTACCGGGACAGGGTATCCACCGGGGAGCTGTTTTTT
many,TRBJ2-6,TRBV20-1,TRBD2,CSASGRRTSGGAYVGANVLTF,TGCAGTGCTTCGGGACGCCGGACTAGCGGGGGGGCTTATGTTGGGGCCAACGTCCTGACTTTC
many,TRBJ1-4,TRBV18,.,CASSPQGRNEKLFF,TGTGCCAGCTCGCCACAGGGCCGGAATGAAAAACTGTTTTTT
many,TRBJ1-5,TRBV15,.,CATRKGRGLPSQPQHF,TGTGCCACCAGAAAAGGTCGGGGACTCCCGTCTCAGCCCCAGCATTTT
many,TRBJ1-6,TRBV28,.,CASSLRTVNSPLHF,TGTGCCAGCAGTTTGCGGACAGTAAATTCACCCCTCCACTTT
many,TRBJ2-5,TRBV18,TRBD2,CASSPSGLAVQETQYF,TGTGCCAGCTCACCGTCCGGACTAGCGGTACAAGAGACCCAGTACTTC
.,TRBJ2-7,TRBV20-1,.,CSARATGGVGEQYF,TGCAGTGCTAGAGCTACAGGGGGGGTAGGGGAGCAGTACTTC
many,TRBJ2-1,TRBV6-1,.,CAIDKVPSRYNEQFF,TGTGCCATTGATAAAGTCCCATCCCGCTACAATGAGCAGTTCTTC
many,TRBJ2-5,TRBV11-1,TRBD1,CASSHRQGEKYF,TGTGCCAGCAGCCACCGACAGGGAGAGAAGTACTTC
many,TRBJ2-5,TRBV5-1,.,CASSLDSGGAVGRTQYF,TGCGCCAGCAGCTTGGACTCTGGGGGGGCCGTGGGGAGGACCCAGTACTTC
many,TRBJ2-7,TRBV19,.,CASSKDSKSSYEQYF,TGTGCCAGTAGTAAAGACAGCAAAAGCTCCTACGAGCAGTACTTC
many,TRBJ1-2,TRBV20-1,TRBD1,CSASTGGDGGYTF,TGCAGTGCCAGTACAGGGGGTGATGGCGGCTACACCTTC
many,TRBJ2-5,TRBV29-1,.,CSVDGWDGSRETQYF,TGCAGCGTTGACGGGTGGGACGGTTCTCGGGAGACCCAGTACTTC
.,TRBJ1-1,TRBV7-9,.,CASSPRASPNTEAFF,TGTGCCAGCAGCCCAAGGGCCAGTCCGAACACTGAAGCTTTCTTT
.,TRBJ2-2,TRBV14,TRBD2,CASSQVDMGLATGELSF,TGTGCCAGCAGCCAAGTGGATATGGGACTAGCGACCGGGGAGCTGTCTTTT